This T cell receptor (beta chain) was profiled in a study of T-cell reconstitution after alpha-beta-depleted transplantation in children. Study-level results: Recipient T cells and thymic progenitors that survived were the source of the high TCRbeta diversity seen at day 60 in some patients. Newly made T cells mostly supplied T-cell counts and diversity one year after transplant. At around two months after transplant, the alpha-beta T cells were reportedly derived from several hundred expanded clones that came from non-depleted graft cells.

The library targeted TCRbeta and was prepared with unique molecular identifiers. TCRdb re-derived calls from the PCR reads in MiXCR, one entry per CDR3 protein. The repertoire holds fewer than 350,000 distinct CDR3 sequences, with around 10% as singletons. Between the trimmed V and J ends, which lost 4 bases and 3 bases, there was a span of 12 bases. From germline, CDR1 is SGHTA and CDR2 FQGTGA. The CDR3 covers 14 residues. This clonotype was counted many times. Its antigen is not identified. This receptor was obtained from a boy under two years old with acute myeloid leukemia, due to receive a stem cell transplant. The gene calls are TRBV7-3 and TRBJ2-5; D possibly matches TRBD1 or TRBD2 (6 bases each). The sequencing used PBMCs, collected before TCRalphabeta/CD19-depleted stem cell transplant. CDR3 region: CASSSQGGKETQYF. CDR3 DNA: TGTGCCAGCAGCTCGCAAGGGGGGAAAGAGACCCAGTACTTC.